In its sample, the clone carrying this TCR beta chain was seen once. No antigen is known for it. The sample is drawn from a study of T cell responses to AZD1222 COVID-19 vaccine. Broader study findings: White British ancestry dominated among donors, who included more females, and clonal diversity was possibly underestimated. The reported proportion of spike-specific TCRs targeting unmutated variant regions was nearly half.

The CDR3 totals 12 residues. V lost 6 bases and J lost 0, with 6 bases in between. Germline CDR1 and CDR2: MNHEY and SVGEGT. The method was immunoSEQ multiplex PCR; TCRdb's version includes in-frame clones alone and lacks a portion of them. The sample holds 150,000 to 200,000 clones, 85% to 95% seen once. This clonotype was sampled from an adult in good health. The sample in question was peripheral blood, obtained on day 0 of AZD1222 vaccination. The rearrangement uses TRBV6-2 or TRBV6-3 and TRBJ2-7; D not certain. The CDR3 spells CASSLTSYEQYF. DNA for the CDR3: TGTGCCAGCAGCCTCACCTCCTACGAGCAGTACTTC.